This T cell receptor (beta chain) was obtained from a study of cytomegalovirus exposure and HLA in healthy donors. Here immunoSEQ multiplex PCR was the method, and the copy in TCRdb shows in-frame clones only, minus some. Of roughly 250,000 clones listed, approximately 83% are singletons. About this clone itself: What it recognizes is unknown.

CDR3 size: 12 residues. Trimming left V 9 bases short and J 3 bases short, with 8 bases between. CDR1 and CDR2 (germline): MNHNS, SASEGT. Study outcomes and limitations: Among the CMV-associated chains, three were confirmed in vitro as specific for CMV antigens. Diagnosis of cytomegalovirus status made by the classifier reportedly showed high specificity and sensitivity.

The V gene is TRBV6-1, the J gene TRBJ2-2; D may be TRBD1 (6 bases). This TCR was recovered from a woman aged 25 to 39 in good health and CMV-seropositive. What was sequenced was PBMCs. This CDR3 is CASTGYTGELFF. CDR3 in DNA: TGTGCCAGTACAGGGTACACCGGGGAGCTGTTTTTT.